This T cell receptor beta chain originates from a study of response to subunit inactivated influenza vaccine. Trimming took off 0 bases at V and 2 bases at J, with 12 bases between the two ends. The germline V gene encodes CDR1 SEHNR and CDR2 FQNEAQ (reference sequence). This CDR3 has 16 residues. Study-wide results and limits: The authors offered the suggestion that each seasonal influenza vaccination recruits few new T cells.

In TCRdb, the RT-PCR reads were re-called with MiXCR into one record per CDR3 protein. The data show roughly 180,000 distinct CDR3 sequences, 7.5% to 10% seen once. This clonotype appeared many times. The antigen is undetermined. The chain carries TRBV7-9 and TRBJ2-3; tentatively, D is TRBD2 (6 bases). This TCR was sampled from a man aged 45 to 65 who received an inactivated influenza vaccine. The specimen was non-naive T cells sorted from PBMCs, collected on the day of vaccination. CDR3 in DNA: TGTGCCAGCAGCTTAGCGGGGGGATCCCACACAGATACGCAGTATTTT. Its translation: CASSLAGGSHTDTQYF.